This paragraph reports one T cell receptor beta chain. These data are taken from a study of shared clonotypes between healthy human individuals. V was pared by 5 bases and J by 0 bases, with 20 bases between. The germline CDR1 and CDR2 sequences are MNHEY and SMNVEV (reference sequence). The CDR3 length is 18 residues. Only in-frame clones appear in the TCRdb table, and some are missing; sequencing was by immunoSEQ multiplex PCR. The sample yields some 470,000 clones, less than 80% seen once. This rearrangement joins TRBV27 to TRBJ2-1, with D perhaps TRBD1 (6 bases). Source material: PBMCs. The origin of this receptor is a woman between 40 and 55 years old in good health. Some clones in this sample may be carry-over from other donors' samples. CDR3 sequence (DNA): TGTGCCAGCAGTATCAGGAACCGGGACACCAGCTCCTACAATGAGCAGTTCTTC. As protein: CASSIRNRDTSSYNEQFF.